These 24 T cell receptor beta chains originate from one sample sequenced in a study of T cells after yellow fever vaccination. One entry per CDR3 protein results from TCRdb running MiXCR on the 5' RACE reads. Here the sample spans some 260,000 distinct CDR3 sequences, roughly 5.2% being singletons. The material was CD4+ T cells sorted from PBMCs, obtained on the day of the yellow fever booster vaccination. The receptor set was obtained from a young man who received the YFV17D yellow fever vaccine.

This clonotype was counted a few times. The chain couples TRBV6-5 to TRBJ2-7, with D uncertain. In germline, CDR1 is MNHEY, CDR2 SVGAGI. V lost 6 bases to trimming and J lost 3 bases, with 21 bases between them. The CDR3 consists of 16 residues. CDR3: CASSPIRAQNFYEQYF. The DNA of the CDR3 is TGTGCCAGCAGCCCCATCCGGGCCCAAAATTTCTACGAGCAGTACTTC.

In its sample, this clonotype was seen a few times. This sequence joins TRBV2 and TRBJ2-3; D is perhaps TRBD2 (6 bases). With 6 bases removed from V and 8 bases from J, the gap between germline ends came to 18 bases. This CDR3 spans 14 amino acids. The germline gives CDR1 SNHLY, CDR2 FYNNEI. The CDR3 nucleotides are TGTGCCAGCAGCCTACCACTGGGAGGAGCTACGCAGTATTTT. This gives the protein CASSLPLGGATQYF.

In its sample, this clonotype was seen many times. This rearrangement joins TRBV27 to TRBJ1-2, with D unresolved. The CDR3 has 11 amino acids. Trimming stripped 7 bases from V and 8 bases from J, with 11 bases between. Germline CDR1 MNHEY, CDR2 SMNVEV (reference sequence). The CDR3 reads CASKRWYGYTF. The DNA of the CDR3 is TGTGCCAGCAAGCGGTGGTACGGCTACACCTTC.

In this sample, this clonotype turned up many times. V usage is TRBV7-2 and J usage is TRBJ2-5; 10 bases line up with TRBD2. The CDR3 length is 16 residues. V lost 2 bases, J lost 1 base, and 4 bases stayed unmatched. The germline CDR1 and CDR2 sequences are SGHTA and FQGNSA. Written as DNA, the CDR3 is TGTGCCAGCAGCTTACGGCTAGCGGGGGCCCAAGAGACCCAGTACTTC. Translated, it gives CASSLRLAGAQETQYF.

Ten or more counts support this clonotype. The chain carries TRBV10-3 and TRBJ2-6, with 8 bases aligning to TRBD1. CDR3 length: 15 amino acids. Germline-derived CDR1 and CDR2 are ENHRY and SYGVKD. Unmatched junction bases numbered 5, after V lost 6 bases and J lost 4 bases. CDR3 DNA: TGTGCCATCAGCCCCAGGGGGCCCGGGGCCAACGTCCTGACTTTC. Its translation: CAISPRGPGANVLTF.

The V and J genes are TRBV2 and TRBJ2-5; 12 bases fit TRBD2. This CDR3 has 15 residues. V was clipped by 6 bases and J by 1 base; unmatched bases: 3. Germline V CDR1 and CDR2: SNHLY, FYNNEI. The CDR3 here is CASRKTSGGQETQYF. The CDR3 nucleotides read TGTGCCAGCAGGAAGACTAGCGGGGGCCAAGAGACCCAGTACTTC.

This clonotype has only a few counts. The CDR3 DNA sequence: TGTGCCAGCAGCGCCAGACAGATGAACACTGAAGCTTTCTTT. Amino acids: CASSARQMNTEAFF. The gene calls are TRBV7-9 and TRBJ1-1; tentative D call: TRBD1 (5 bases). This CDR3 spans 14 amino acids. Trimming shortened V by 5 bases and J by 0 bases, and 10 bases separated the two germline ends. From germline, CDR1 is SEHNR and CDR2 FQNEAQ (reference sequence).

The chain uses TRBV7-8 and TRBJ1-4; D unclear. The CDR3 loop spans 15 amino acids. From germline, CDR1 is SGHVS and CDR2 FQNEAQ. V was cut by 4 bases and J by 8 bases, with 17 bases left in between. The CDR3 here is CASSYLGRFGEKLFF. In DNA, the CDR3 is TGTGCCAGCAGCTACTTAGGGCGGTTCGGGGAAAAACTGTTTTTT. The full variable domain, with the rest looked up from reference TRBV7-8 and TRBJ1-4, is GAGVSQSPRYKVAKRGQDVALRCDPISGHVSLFWYQQALGQGPEFLTYFQNEAQLDKSGLPSDRFFAERPEGSVSTLKIQRTQQEDSAVYLCASSYLGRFGEKLFFGSGTQLSVL.

In this sample, this clonotype turned up a few times. The chain carries TRBV20-1 and TRBJ2-3; D possibly corresponds to TRBD2 (6 bases). V was shortened by 6 bases and J by 2 bases, with 15 bases between the two germline ends. CDR3 length equals 14 residues. Germline V gene data show CDR1 as DFQATT and CDR2 as SNEGSKA (reference sequence). DNA of the CDR3: TGCAGTGCGGACTACGTGGGATTCACAGATACGCAGTATTTT. It specifies CSADYVGFTDTQYF.

This clonotype showed up many times. The chain joins TRBV12-3 or TRBV12-4 to TRBJ2-3, with 14 nucleotides matching TRBD2. This CDR3 has 17 amino acids. Losses at the gene ends were 6 bases for V and 3 bases for J; bases not matched to a gene: 8. In DNA form, the CDR3 reads TGTGCCAGCAGCGAGATCGGACTAGCGGGGGGTACAGATACGCAGTATTTT. Its protein product is CASSEIGLAGGTDTQYF.

CDR3 loop: CATAGLGSINEQFF. The CDR3 DNA reads as TGTGCCACTGCGGGACTAGGATCGATCAATGAGCAGTTCTTC. The genes are TRBV10-3 and TRBJ2-1; 8 bases map to TRBD2. Germline CDR1 reads ENHRY; CDR2 reads SYGVKD. The CDR3 consists of 14 residues. The V segment lost 10 bases and the J segment 6 bases; nucleotides outside the gene matches: 11.

The sample holds a few counts of this clonotype. The J gene is TRBJ2-5, the V gene TRBV18, with a tentative D call TRBD1 (6 bases). Deletions cut 1 base from V and 5 bases from J, with 17 bases between. This CDR3 is built from 16 residues. Germline V gene lookup returns CDR1 KGHSH and CDR2 LQKENI. The CDR3 nucleotides are TGTGCCAGCTCACCACGGGGGCAAGGGTCGAGGGAGACCCAGTACTTC. Protein product: CASSPRGQGSRETQYF.

The rearrangement uses TRBV10-3 and TRBJ1-4; D possibly corresponds to TRBD1 (5 bases). CDR1 is ENHRY and CDR2 is SYGVKD in the germline V gene. Deletions cut 2 bases from V and 7 bases from J, with 11 bases between. The CDR3 has 14 amino acids. The CDR3 DNA is TGTGCCATCAGTGAGGTTCAGGGATCTGAAAAACTGTTTTTT. Translating it yields CAISEVQGSEKLFF.

This clonotype showed up just a few times. The chain employs TRBV7-2 and TRBJ2-5, with a tentative D call TRBD2 (6 bases). The CDR3 consists of 14 residues. Trimming pared 2 bases from V and 4 bases from J, leaving 11 bases between. Germline CDR1 SGHTA, CDR2 FQGNSA. In DNA, the CDR3 is TGTGCCAGCAGCTTACGAAGACTAGTAGAGACCCAGTACTTC. Its protein product is CASSLRRLVETQYF.

This clonotype was counted ten times or more. The chain combines TRBV12-3 or TRBV12-4 with TRBJ2-5, with 11 bases identical to TRBD1. The V segment lost 3 bases and the J segment 4 bases; nucleotides outside the gene matches: 4. This CDR3 contains 15 residues. The CDR3 loop is CASSLRTGGPETQYF. CDR3 nucleotide sequence: TGTGCCAGCAGTTTGCGGACAGGGGGCCCAGAGACCCAGTACTTC.

This clonotype showed up just a few times. CDR3 protein: CASTEIYRSSGANVLTF. In nucleotides, the CDR3 is TGTGCCAGCACCGAAATTTACAGGTCGTCTGGGGCCAACGTCCTGACTTTC. V gene TRBV12-3 or TRBV12-4 combines with J gene TRBJ2-6; possible D gene TRBD1, 5 bases. This CDR3 region has 17 residues. Trimming took off 7 bases at V and 1 base at J, with 17 bases between the two ends.

In its sample, this clonotype was seen many times. J is TRBJ1-2 and V is TRBV14; 9 nucleotides agree with TRBD1. Germline CDR1 SGHDN, CDR2 FVKESK. This CDR3 is built from 17 residues. V shed 2 bases, J shed 6 bases, and the junction held 13 bases outside the gene matches. CDR3 bases: TGTGCCAGCAGCCAACCCGGGATGGGACAGGGAAAGGATGGCTACACCTTC. Translating gives CASSQPGMGQGKDGYTF. Filled out from reference TRBV14 and TRBJ1-2, the complete variable domain reads EAGVTQFPSHSVIEKGQTVTLRCDPISGHDNLYWYRRVMGKEIKFLLHFVKESKQDESGMPNNRFLAERTGGTYSTLKVQPAELEDSGVYFCASSQPGMGQGKDGYTFGSGTRLTVV.

This clonotype was seen ten or more times. The V gene is TRBV24-1, the J gene TRBJ2-1; 7 bases agree with TRBD1. The CDR3 contains 16 residues. The germline V gene encodes CDR1 KGHDR and CDR2 SFDVKD. V gave up 4 bases and J gave up 0 bases; unmatched junction bases: 5. The CDR3 sequence is CATSDKGQSSYNEQFF. In DNA, the CDR3 is TGTGCCACCAGTGACAAGGGACAGAGCTCCTACAATGAGCAGTTCTTC.

This clonotype appeared a few times. This chain uses TRBV14 with TRBJ1-5; D gene unclear. Germline CDR1 reads SGHDN; CDR2 reads FVKESK. V was pared by 5 bases and J by 3 bases, with 14 bases between. This CDR3 is built from 15 residues. In nucleotides, the CDR3 is TGTGCCAGCAGCGCTGGCCAGACTCCCAATCAGCCCCAGCATTTT. Protein: CASSAGQTPNQPQHF.

This clonotype showed up just a few times. V and J are TRBV5-1 and TRBJ2-1; 9 nucleotides agree with TRBD1. After removal of 4 bases from V and 4 bases from J, the junction contained 9 bases not matched to a gene. Germline CDR1 and CDR2: SGHRS and YFSETQ. This CDR3 contains 16 residues. The CDR3 DNA sequence: TGCGCCAGCAGCCTGGGGGGGGGACAGGGTTACAATGAGCAGTTCTTC. Residues: CASSLGGGQGYNEQFF.

This clonotype occurred many times. The chain is built from TRBV23-1 and TRBJ2-5; D gene unclear. TRBV23-1 is an ORF; its function is uncertain. Trimming removed 0 bases at V and 0 bases at J, with 17 bases between. This CDR3 spans 18 amino acids. The CDR3 coding sequence is TGCGCCAGCAGTCAATCCGCCGCGAGTTCGGTGCACCAAGAGACCCAGTACTTC. Residues: CASSQSAASSVHQETQYF.

CDR3: CASSQGDRVAETQYF. The CDR3 bases are TGCGCCAGCAGCCAGGGGGACAGGGTAGCAGAGACCCAGTACTTC. The chain carries TRBV4-1 and TRBJ2-5; 9 bases are shared with TRBD1. The CDR3 runs 15 residues. Losses at the gene ends were 3 bases for V and 4 bases for J; bases not matched to a gene: 6. CDR1 and CDR2 (germline): MGHRA, YSYEKL.

This clonotype was detected only a few times. V usage is TRBV7-9 and J usage is TRBJ1-5, with TRBD1 as a possible D gene (5 bases). Trimming pared 6 bases from V and 6 bases from J, leaving 12 bases between. The V gene's germline CDR1 is SEHNR and CDR2 FQNEAQ (reference sequence). This CDR3 spans 13 amino acids. Here the CDR3 reads CASSNLGRQPQHF. The CDR3 DNA reads TGTGCCAGCAGTAATTTGGGACGTCAGCCCCAGCATTTT.

This clonotype was picked up many times. The chain links TRBV5-1 to TRBJ2-5, with D uncertain. The V end was cut by 6 bases, the J end by 0 bases, with 15 bases between. The germline gives CDR1 SGHRS, CDR2 YFSETQ. The CDR3 has 15 residues. The CDR3 sequence is CASIPNPGYQETQYF. CDR3 DNA: TGCGCCAGCATACCGAATCCCGGCTACCAAGAGACCCAGTACTTC.